This entry is about one T cell receptor (beta chain). Participant-reported clinical history was the basis for cohort assignment. Donors of Cohort 3 who recovered were those that had two negative PCRs, clearance, or symptom resolution. This entry belongs to a study of blood T cell repertoires in COVID-19. Measured with immunoSEQ multiplex PCR; TCRdb has only the in-frame clones, and not every one. The sample has 200,000 to 250,000 clones, 82% seen once; the top ten hold approximately 3.6%. Per germline, CDR1 ENHRY and CDR2 SYGVKD. The CDR3 runs 15 residues. Unmatched junction bases numbered 4, after V lost 3 bases and J lost 1 base.

V gene TRBV10-3 combines with J gene TRBJ2-3; 7 bases line up with TRBD2. The sequencing sample was made of PBMCs or T cells enriched from blood (not recorded which). The TCR originated in a woman aged 60-75 years who had recovered from COVID-19. CDR3 in DNA: TGTGCCATCAGTGACGCTAGCGGACGCACAGATACGCAGTATTTT. Protein: CAISDASGRTDTQYF.